The next 31 T cell receptor beta chains were all read from a single sample in a study of blood T cell repertoires in COVID-19 (dated by TCRdb to the early 2020s). Library creation used the immunoSEQ multiplex PCR assay. The source is immuneACCESS, and TCRdb retained only in-frame sequences with V and J called. Part of the clones is not carried over; for the studies checked, unresolved V genes explain less than half of this, and the remainder is unexplained. Here the sample has 250,000 to 350,000 clones; 70% to 90% occur a single time. The ten largest make up around 4.5% of the sample. Sequences were obtained from PBMCs or T cells enriched from blood (not recorded which). The receptor source for this set is a woman under 40 who had recovered from COVID-19.

The V and J genes are TRBV12-3 or TRBV12-4 and TRBJ1-2; 7 bases align to TRBD1. This CDR3 is 13 amino acids long. The J segment lost 8 bases and the V segment lost 0 bases, leaving 3 bases of the junction unmatched. The CDR3 loop reads CASSLAYRGGYTF. The CDR3 nucleotides read TGTGCCAGCAGTTTAGCGTACAGGGGCGGCTACACCTTC.

The genes are TRBV19 and TRBJ2-7, with D tentatively TRBD1 (5 bases). V dropped 4 bases and J dropped 4 bases, with 14 bases sitting between them. The germline V gene has CDR1 LNHDA and CDR2 SQIVND (reference sequence). The CDR3 is 14 amino acids. Here the CDR3 DNA reads TGTGCCAGTAGTAAGACAGCAACATTTTACGAGCAGTACTTC. Its protein is CASSKTATFYEQYF.

The gene calls are TRBV19 and TRBJ2-7; 8 bases fit TRBD1. The length of the CDR3 is 13 residues. Per germline, CDR1 LNHDA and CDR2 SQIVND (reference sequence). The ends lost 9 bases at V and 0 bases at J; junction bases unmatched: 4. The CDR3 spells CASGDRSSYEQYF. In DNA, the CDR3 is TGTGCCAGCGGGGACAGGAGCTCCTACGAGCAGTACTTC.

V and J are TRBV28 and TRBJ2-3, with 7 positions matching TRBD1. The J segment lost 1 base and the V segment lost 6 bases, leaving 10 bases of the junction unmatched. The CDR3 has 16 amino acids. CDR1 is MDHEN and CDR2 is SYDVKM in the germline V gene. The CDR3 protein is CASSPDRVSRTDTQYF. The CDR3 bases are TGTGCCAGCAGCCCAGACAGGGTTTCGCGCACAGATACGCAGTATTTT. Filled out from reference TRBV28 and TRBJ2-3, the complete variable domain reads DVKVTQSSRYLVKRTGEKVFLECVQDMDHENMFWYRQDPGLGLRLIYFSYDVKMKEKGDIPEGYSVSREKKERFSLILESASTNQTSMYLCASSPDRVSRTDTQYFGPGTRLTVL.

The genes are TRBV6-5 and TRBJ2-3; 8 bases line up with TRBD1. V trimming: 8 bases; J trimming: 5 bases; junction bases outside the gene matches: 9. The CDR3 contains 14 residues. The V gene's germline CDR1 is MNHEY and CDR2 SVGAGI. CDR3 nucleotide sequence: TGTGCCAGCTGGGCCAGGGGGCGAGGAGATACGCAGTATTTT. It encodes CASWARGRGDTQYF.

This clone showed up just once. This chain joins TRBV6-1 and TRBJ2-5, with 11 bases lining up with TRBD2. Germline CDR1 reads MNHNS; CDR2 reads SASEGT. Trimming at V came to 1 base and at J to 5 bases, leaving 9 bases not matched to a gene. The length of the CDR3 is 17 residues. CDR3 in amino acids: CASSEGVLAGVLETQYF. The CDR3 coding sequence is TGTGCCAGCAGTGAAGGGGTACTAGCGGGGGTACTGGAGACCCAGTACTTC.

The V call is TRBV9, the J call TRBJ2-3; the D is unclear. Trimming cost V 3 bases and J 2 bases, with 19 bases left between them. Germline V gene sequence: CDR1 SGDLS, CDR2 YYNGEE. CDR3 length equals 17 residues. This CDR3 reads CASSGKLDPADTDTQYF. The CDR3 region has the DNA TGTGCCAGCAGCGGTAAGTTAGACCCGGCGGACACAGATACGCAGTATTTT. Together with reference TRBV9 and TRBJ2-3, the CDR3 gives the full variable domain: DSGVTQTPKHLITATGQRVTLRCSPRSGDLSVYWYQQSLDQGLQFLIQYYNGEERAKGNILERFSAQQFPDLHSELNLSSLELGDSALYFCASSGKLDPADTDTQYFGPGTRLTVL.

J is TRBJ1-6 and V is TRBV6-6; D is possibly TRBD1 (5 bases). The CDR3 runs to 14 residues. Germline assignment: CDR1 MNHNY and CDR2 SVGAGI (reference sequence). The V gene lost 8 bases and the J gene lost 8 bases, with 16 bases spanning the gap. The CDR3 sequence: CASCELGVDSPLHF. The CDR3 DNA reads as TGTGCCAGCTGCGAGCTAGGGGTCGATTCACCCCTCCACTTT.

This rearrangement joins TRBV29-1 to TRBJ1-1, with TRBD1 as a possible D gene (5 bases). The length of the CDR3 is 10 residues. The germline V gene encodes CDR1 SQVTM and CDR2 ANQGSEA. The CDR3 DNA reads as TGCAGTGTCAAGGGGCCTGAAGCTTTCTTT. It translates to CSVKGPEAFF.

The chain carries TRBV7-8 and TRBJ2-2; 7 bases are a match to TRBD1. This CDR3 spans 20 amino acids. Germline V gene lookup returns CDR1 SGHVS and CDR2 FQNEAQ. V dropped 3 bases and J dropped 6; count of bases not matched to a gene: 22. The CDR3 loop reads CASSLSRGQRLRRVPGELFF. The CDR3 DNA follows: TGTGCCAGCAGCTTGAGCCGGGGACAGCGACTTAGGAGAGTTCCCGGGGAGCTGTTTTTT.

The V call is TRBV30, the J call TRBJ2-7; D is unclear. Trimming took 8 bases from V and 0 from J, leaving 8 bases between them. The CDR3 has 11 amino acids. The germline V gene encodes CDR1 GTSNPN and CDR2 SVGIG (reference sequence). Here the CDR3 reads CAHHGSYEQYF. CDR3 DNA: TGTGCCCACCACGGCTCCTACGAGCAGTACTTC.

J is TRBJ1-4 and V is TRBV28; D gene unclear. CDR3 length: 14 amino acids. The V and J ends lost 2 bases and 4 bases respectively, with 8 bases between them. CDR1 MDHEN and CDR2 SYDVKM come from the germline V gene. The CDR3 protein is CASSLGAGNEKLFF. In DNA, the CDR3 is TGTGCCAGCAGTTTAGGAGCGGGTAATGAAAAACTGTTTTTT.

The chain links TRBV7-9 to TRBJ1-2, with 9 bases lining up with TRBD1. The ends lost 5 bases at V and 2 bases at J; junction bases unmatched: 9. The CDR3 runs to 16 residues. Germline values: CDR1 SEHNR, CDR2 FQNEAQ (reference sequence). For the CDR3, the DNA is TGTGCCAGCAGCCTACGGCGGGACAGGGCCAACTATGGCTACACCTTC. Translated, it gives CASSLRRDRANYGYTF.

The chain couples TRBV28 to TRBJ2-3, with 11 bases fitting TRBD2. CDR3 length equals 17 residues. Germline assignment: CDR1 MDHEN and CDR2 SYDVKM. V was clipped by 3 bases and J by 2 bases; unmatched bases: 7. The CDR3 DNA is TGTGCCAGCAGTTTCCTGACTAGCGGGGAGAACACAGATACGCAGTATTTT. It translates to CASSFLTSGENTDTQYF. The whole variable domain, filled in from reference TRBV28 and TRBJ2-3, reads DVKVTQSSRYLVKRTGEKVFLECVQDMDHENMFWYRQDPGLGLRLIYFSYDVKMKEKGDIPEGYSVSREKKERFSLILESASTNQTSMYLCASSFLTSGENTDTQYFGPGTRLTVL.

This chain uses TRBV9 with TRBJ2-3; 7 bases are a match to TRBD2. Germline CDR1 and CDR2: SGDLS and YYNGEE. The CDR3 has 16 amino acids. The V segment lost 0 bases and the J segment 4 bases; nucleotides outside the gene matches: 8. DNA of the CDR3: TGTGCCAGCAGCGTAGGATGGGGGGGTTGGGCAGATACGCAGTATTTT. Encoded protein: CASSVGWGGWADTQYF.

The chain employs TRBV20-1 and TRBJ1-5; D uncertain. Looked up from germline, CDR1 is DFQATT and CDR2 is SNEGSKA (reference sequence). The ends were cut back, 3 bases at V and 7 bases at J, with 10 bases in the middle. CDR3 size: 12 residues. In nucleotides, the CDR3 is TGCAGTGCTAGTGACGTCCAGCAGCCCCAGCATTTT. This translates into CSASDVQQPQHF.

This rearrangement joins TRBV27 to TRBJ2-6; D perhaps matches TRBD1 (5 bases). Germline loops: CDR1 MNHEY, CDR2 SMNVEV (reference sequence). This CDR3 spans 17 amino acids. Trimming stripped 8 bases from V and 0 bases from J, with 17 bases between. The CDR3 nucleotides are TGTGCCAGCTCCTCCCTACAGGCGCACTCTGGGGCCAACGTCCTGACTTTC. Its protein product is CASSSLQAHSGANVLTF.

J is TRBJ1-1 and V is TRBV19, with a possible D match to TRBD1 (5 bases). This CDR3 spans 16 amino acids. Per germline, CDR1 LNHDA and CDR2 SQIVND (reference sequence). Trimming removed 2 bases from V and 4 bases from J, with 17 bases in between. CDR3 protein: CASSITSVWGGTEAFF. The CDR3 coding sequence is TGTGCCAGTAGTATAACTTCGGTGTGGGGGGGCACTGAAGCTTTCTTT.

The chain joins TRBV5-4 to TRBJ2-3; the D gene is possibly TRBD1 (5 bases). The CDR3 is made up of 16 amino acids. V lost 1 base, J lost 0 bases, and 12 bases lay in between. Germline loops: CDR1 SGHNT, CDR2 YYREEE (reference sequence). The CDR3 is CASSLIQGSSTDTQYF. In DNA form, the CDR3 reads TGTGCCAGCAGCTTGATTCAGGGCTCTAGCACAGATACGCAGTATTTT.

The chain couples TRBV7-9 to TRBJ1-4; D is unresolved. The CDR3 spans 14 residues. Germline V CDR1 and CDR2: SEHNR, FQNEAQ (reference sequence). V was shortened by 5 bases and J by 8 bases, with 15 bases between the two germline ends. The CDR3 DNA reads as TGTGCCAGCAGCCTGGGAGGGTTTAAAGAAAAACTGTTTTTT. Amino acid sequence: CASSLGGFKEKLFF.

The rearrangement joins TRBV18 to TRBJ2-7, with 11 bases aligning to TRBD1. CDR1 is KGHSH, CDR2 LQKENI, per germline. This CDR3 comprises 14 residues. V lost 6 bases, J lost 1 base, and 2 bases stayed unmatched. The chain's CDR3 is CASSGQGASYEQYF. The CDR3 coding sequence is TGTGCCAGCTCCGGACAGGGGGCGTCCTACGAGCAGTACTTC.

This chain uses TRBV21-1 with TRBJ2-5; TRBD1 is taken as the D call from the table, unchecked against the DNA. TRBV21-1 is a pseudogene. The CDR3 is made up of 13 amino acids. The chain's CDR3 is CASSSRVGETQYF. The DNA of the CDR3 is TGTGCCAGCAGCTCCAGGGTAGGGGAGACCCAGTACTTC.

This chain links TRBV4-1 with TRBJ2-1; 9 bases are shared with TRBD2. The CDR3 is made up of 15 amino acids. V lost 4 bases, J lost 5 bases, and 6 bases stayed unmatched. The germline V gene encodes CDR1 MGHRA and CDR2 YSYEKL. CDR3 loop: CASSLTSGADNEQFF. The CDR3 nucleotides read TGCGCCAGCAGCCTGACTAGCGGAGCCGACAATGAGCAGTTCTTC.

V gene TRBV30 combines with J gene TRBJ1-1; weak D call: TRBD1 (6 bases). The CDR3 length is 14 residues. Germline V gene data show CDR1 as GTSNPN and CDR2 as SVGIG (reference sequence). Trimming shortened V by 7 bases and J by 3 bases, and 18 bases separated the two germline ends. CDR3 DNA sequence: TGTGCCTTGGGACCGGGTGGGGGCTACACTGAAGCTTTCTTT. This sequence encodes CALGPGGGYTEAFF.

This clone was seen more than once but under ten times. The chain joins TRBV4-1 to TRBJ1-3, with D unresolved. V lost 0 bases and J 0 bases, leaving 15 bases between the germline ends. CDR1 and CDR2 (germline): MGHRA, YSYEKL. The CDR3 has 18 residues. CDR3 in DNA: TGCGCCAGCAGCCAAGACCGGAGTGTAGTTCGCTCTGGAAACACCATATATTTT. This sequence encodes CASSQDRSVVRSGNTIYF.

J is TRBJ2-7 and V is TRBV7-9; 10 bases match TRBD1. The CDR3 runs to 16 residues. With 4 bases clipped from V and 1 base from J, the junction kept 7 bases outside the gene matches. Germline V gene lookup returns CDR1 SEHNR and CDR2 FQNEAQ (reference sequence). The CDR3 loop reads CASSWGQGQNSYEQYF. CDR3 nucleotides: TGTGCCAGCAGCTGGGGACAGGGGCAGAATTCCTACGAGCAGTACTTC.

The J gene is TRBJ2-3, the V gene TRBV4-1; TRBD2 agrees at 10 bases. The junction had 6 bases not matched to a gene; V was cut back by 4 bases and J by 5 bases. The CDR3 spans 15 residues. Germline assignment: CDR1 MGHRA and CDR2 YSYEKL. The CDR3 sequence: CASSRVLAGRDTQYF. As DNA, the CDR3 is TGCGCCAGCAGCCGAGTACTAGCGGGGAGAGATACGCAGTATTTT.

This chain connects TRBV5-1 to TRBJ1-2; 9 bases match TRBD1. Unmatched junction bases numbered 13, after V lost 5 bases and J lost 8 bases. The CDR3 length is 15 residues. Germline CDR1 and CDR2: SGHRS and YFSETQ. DNA for the CDR3: TGCGCCAGCAGTCTGGGGGACAGGGAATTGAAAGGCTACACCTTC. It encodes CASSLGDRELKGYTF.

The chain links TRBV11-2 to TRBJ2-5, with D perhaps TRBD1 (5 bases). The CDR3 is 15 residues long. CDR1 is SGHAT and CDR2 is FQNNGV in the germline V gene. V shed 1 base and J shed 1 base, with 10 bases lying between them. The CDR3 region is CASSLGPTVQETQYF. In DNA, the CDR3 is TGTGCCAGCAGCTTAGGACCGACAGTCCAAGAGACCCAGTACTTC.

CDR3 sequence reads: CASSAEGNSNQPQHF. In nucleotides, the CDR3 is TGTGCCAGCAGCGCCGAGGGAAATAGCAATCAGCCCCAGCATTTT. The chain employs TRBV9 and TRBJ1-5; D uncertain. The CDR3 is 15 amino acids. Per the germline V gene, CDR1 is SGDLS and CDR2 is YYNGEE. V lost 3 bases and J 0 bases, leaving 10 bases between the germline ends.

A few counts support this clone. The V call is TRBV11-2, the J call TRBJ2-1, with TRBD1 as a possible D gene (6 bases). Trimming removed 0 bases from V and 12 bases from J, with 15 bases in between. In germline, CDR1 is SGHAT, CDR2 FQNNGV. The length of the CDR3 is 14 residues. As DNA, the CDR3 is TGTGCCAGCAGCTTAGACCGGACAGCCCTTAGGCAGTTCTTC. Translated, it gives CASSLDRTALRQFF. Full variable domain (remainder filled in from reference TRBV11-2 and TRBJ2-1): EAGVAQSPRYKIIEKRQSVAFWCNPISGHATLYWYQQILGQGPKLLIQFQNNGVVDDSQLPKDRFSAERLKGVDSTLKIQPAKLEDSAVYLCASSLDRTALRQFFGPGTRLTVL.